This TCR beta chain originates from a study of CD8+CD57+ T cells in acquired aplastic anemia. Study in general: The study obtained an average of approximately 3 ug of DNA from sorted CD4+ and CD8+ cells.

Patients chosen for sequencing had shown CD8+CD57+ cell expansion by flow cytometry. The CDR3 runs to 14 residues. Germline V gives CDR1 ENHRY, CDR2 SYGVKD. V lost 11 bases and J lost 1; bases outside the gene matches: 11. Genomic DNA templated the TCR beta VDJ and CDR3 profiling. TCRdb re-analysed the reads in MiXCR, keeping a single row per CDR3 protein. The sample lists 450,000 to 600,000 distinct CDR3 sequences; around a third were seen once. Notes on the study in general: CD8+ Simpson's diversity showed no significant patient-control difference. Overlap between patients and controls comprised about 28 CD8+ CDR3 sequences.

On this clonotype itself: Its antigen is undetermined. Just one base apart from a much larger clone, this may be a read error.

The sequence was collected from a human donor with aplastic anemia. V gene TRBV10-3 combines with J gene TRBJ2-7, with 7 bases that match TRBD1. The sequenced material came from sorted CD4+, CD8+, or CD8+CD57+ T cells (not recorded which) from PBMCs. The CDR3 sequence: CAVKRQGGSYEQYF. CDR3 nucleotide sequence: TGTGCCGTAAAAAGACAGGGTGGTTCCTACGAGCAGTACTTC.